Shown below are 3 T cell receptor beta chains from a single sample sequenced in a study of T-cell reconstitution after alpha-beta-depleted transplantation in children. The authors prepared the TCRbeta library with unique molecular identifiers. TCRdb re-called the PCR reads with MiXCR, one entry per CDR3 protein. The table lists about 900,000 distinct CDR3 sequences, about 26% of them singletons, with 25% to 35% in the top ten. The sample was PBMCs, mostly from graft donor cells, taken 360 days after TCRalphabeta/CD19-depleted stem cell transplant. The source of these receptors is a boy under three years old who had a stem cell transplant for SCID, so the T cells may come from the graft donor.

This clonotype appeared a few times. The chain recombines TRBV5-1 with TRBJ2-3; 13 bases are a match to TRBD2. V was pared by 6 bases and J by 4 bases, with 8 bases of the junction left unmatched. From germline, CDR1 is SGHRS and CDR2 YFSETQ. This CDR3 region has 16 residues. CDR3 sequence reads: CASTRAGTSGADTQYF. The DNA of the CDR3 is TGCGCCAGCACCCGGGCCGGGACTAGCGGGGCAGATACGCAGTATTTT.

The chain recombines TRBV5-1 with TRBJ2-7, with a possible D match to TRBD1 (6 bases). The CDR3 consists of 18 residues. Deletions cut 0 bases from V and 0 bases from J, with 19 bases between. The germline gives CDR1 SGHRS, CDR2 YFSETQ. CDR3 sequence: CASSLVDRDLSSSYEQYF. DNA of the CDR3: TGCGCCAGCAGCTTGGTGGACAGAGACCTTTCTAGCTCCTACGAGCAGTACTTC.

The chain carries TRBV7-9 and TRBJ2-1; D is uncertain. The CDR3 loop spans 11 amino acids. V was clipped by 3 bases and J by 8 bases, with 5 bases between them. Germline V lookup: CDR1 SEHNR, CDR2 FQNEAQ (reference sequence). The CDR3 spells CASSLPDEQFF. CDR3 DNA: TGTGCCAGCAGCTTGCCCGATGAGCAGTTCTTC. Combining the CDR3 with reference TRBV7-9 and TRBJ2-1 gives the whole variable domain DTGVSQNPRHKITKRGQNVTFRCDPISEHNRLYWYRQTLGQGPEFLTYFQNEAQLEKSRLLSDRFSAERPKGSFSTLEIQRTEQGDSAMYLCASSLPDEQFFGPGTRLTVL.